This T cell receptor (beta chain) was obtained from a study of blood T cell repertoires in COVID-19. Study overall: Acute-phase and convalescent COVID-19 samples originated in the United States, Italy and Spain. PBMCs, B-cell-depleted T cells, or T cells provided the cDNA or gDNA that made up the material.

V lost 2 bases to trimming and J lost 6 bases, with 13 bases between them. This CDR3 contains 14 residues. CDR1 and CDR2 (germline): KGHSH, LQKENI. Across under 25 US areas, participants ranged in age from about 18 to 100 years. Clones were sequenced by immunoSEQ multiplex PCR, and TCRdb holds only the in-frame ones, with some missing. The sample consists of a few hundred thousand clones, approximately 85% of them appearing once. The receptor's source is a man aged 25-45 years who had recovered from COVID-19. Material: PBMCs or T cells enriched from blood (not recorded which). The rearrangement links TRBV18 to TRBJ1-2, with a tentative D call TRBD1 (5 bases). In DNA form, the CDR3 reads TGTGCCAGCTCACCAACGGGGGAGCGAGATGGCTACACCTTC. Protein product: CASSPTGERDGYTF.